What follows are 19 T cell receptor beta chains derived from one specimen sequenced in a study of blood T cell repertoires in COVID-19 (dated by TCRdb to 2020 to 2021). The method behind the library was the immunoSEQ multiplex PCR assay. In TCRdb, the immuneACCESS table is reduced to in-frame sequences with V and J assigned. These tables do not hold every clone; where another copy was compared, an unresolved V gene accounts for under half, and the others remain unexplained. This sample is represented by around 190,000 clones; 80% to 90% of them were singletons. The ten top clones hold about a tenth of the sample. Sequenced sample: PBMCs or T cells enriched from blood (not recorded which). The receptors originated from a man aged 18 to 29 with acute COVID-19.

The chain combines TRBV4-1 with TRBJ2-1; the match to TRBD2 covers 11 bases. The V gene's germline CDR1 is MGHRA and CDR2 YSYEKL. This CDR3 contains 15 residues. The junction had 2 bases not matched to a gene; V was cut back by 1 base and J by 6 bases. Here the CDR3 reads CASSQVAGGGNEQFF. The CDR3 DNA is TGCGCCAGCAGCCAAGTAGCGGGAGGGGGCAATGAGCAGTTCTTC.

The chain has TRBV7-3 and TRBJ2-1; perhaps TRBD2 as D (6 bases). The CDR3 spans 14 residues. In germline, CDR1 is SGHTA, CDR2 FQGTGA. Trimming left V 6 bases short and J 9 bases short, with 18 bases between. CDR3 nucleotide sequence: TGTGCCAGCAGTTCTCAGGGAGGTCTGGGTGAGCAGTTCTTC. It encodes CASSSQGGLGEQFF.

The J gene is TRBJ1-1, the V gene TRBV6-5, with D possibly matching TRBD1 (5 bases). The V gene lost 2 bases and the J gene lost 6 bases, with 16 bases spanning the gap. Germline values: CDR1 MNHEY, CDR2 SVGAGI. This CDR3 has 15 residues. The chain's CDR3 is CASSYGHSITSEAFF. The CDR3 nucleotides are TGTGCCAGCAGTTACGGACACTCCATAACATCTGAAGCTTTCTTT.

The genes are TRBV19 and TRBJ2-1; 14 bases match TRBD2. The V segment lost 7 bases and the J segment 10 bases; nucleotides outside the gene matches: 6. Germline lookup yields CDR1 LNHDA and CDR2 SQIVND (reference sequence). CDR3 size: 14 residues. The CDR3 DNA is TGTGCCAGTATAGGGACTAGCGGGAGTGGGGAGCAGTTCTTC. Encoded protein: CASIGTSGSGEQFF.

The chain recombines TRBV11-2 with TRBJ2-1, with 7 bases identical to TRBD2. CDR1 SGHAT and CDR2 FQNNGV come from the germline V gene. Trimming cost V 7 bases and J 5 bases; bases outside gene matches: 11. There are 15 residues in the CDR3. The CDR3 protein is CASKIDGAGDNEQFF. CDR3 coding DNA: TGTGCCAGCAAAATAGACGGGGCGGGAGACAATGAGCAGTTCTTC.

CDR3 region: CASSAQGNQPQHF. CDR3 nucleotides: TGTGCCAGCAGCGCGCAGGGAAATCAGCCCCAGCATTTT. The V and J genes are TRBV3-1 (or the pseudogene TRBV3-2) and TRBJ1-5, with D perhaps matching TRBD1 (5 bases). Trimming shortened V by 5 bases and J by 4 bases, and 9 bases separated the two germline ends. CDR1 LGHDT and CDR2 YNNKEL come from the germline V gene (reference sequence). The CDR3 consists of 13 residues.

The chain is built from TRBV4-1 and TRBJ2-2; no clear D. Trimming took 4 bases from V and 1 from J, leaving 10 bases between them. CDR3 length: 15 amino acids. The germline gives CDR1 MGHRA, CDR2 YSYEKL. CDR3 coding DNA: TGCGCCAGCAGCCGCTCGGCGGTGAACACCGGGGAGCTGTTTTTT. This translates into CASSRSAVNTGELFF.

The rearrangement joins TRBV6-1 to TRBJ1-2; TRBD1 agrees at 7 bases. CDR1 is MNHNS and CDR2 is SASEGT in the germline V gene. The CDR3 has 15 amino acids. Trimming took 3 bases from V and 8 from J; bases not matched to a gene: 12. The CDR3 region has the DNA TGTGCCAGCAGTGACATGGGAGACAGGGTGGAAGGCTACACCTTC. Its protein product is CASSDMGDRVEGYTF.

The chain combines TRBV15 with TRBJ1-2; D remains ambiguous. CDR1 and CDR2 from the germline V gene are LNHNV and YYDKDF (reference sequence). The length of the CDR3 is 13 residues. V lost 5 bases to trimming and J lost 3 bases, with 10 bases between them. The CDR3 region has the DNA TGTGCCACCAGCTTGAGGGTTGACTATGGCTACACCTTC. This codes for CATSLRVDYGYTF.

The chain uses TRBV4-3 and TRBJ1-1; tentatively, D is TRBD1 (5 bases). The CDR3 loop spans 13 amino acids. With 0 bases removed from V and 6 bases from J, the gap between germline ends came to 8 bases. Per germline, CDR1 LGHNA and CDR2 YSLEER. The DNA of the CDR3 is TGCGCCAGCAGCCAAGATGCCAGGGCTGAAGCTTTCTTT. It encodes CASSQDARAEAFF.

The chain has TRBV2 and TRBJ2-1; 8 bases line up with TRBD1. CDR3 length: 10 residues. V shed 4 bases and J 15 bases; nucleotides not matched to a gene: 2. Germline V gene data show CDR1 as SNHLY and CDR2 as FYNNEI. The CDR3 reads CASSGTGLFF. The CDR3, as DNA: TGTGCCAGCAGTGGGACAGGGCTGTTCTTC. The full variable domain, its missing parts supplied by reference TRBV2 and TRBJ2-1, is EPEVTQTPSHQVTQMGQEVILRCVPISNHLYFYWYRQILGQKVEFLVSFYNNEISEKSEIFDDQFSVERPDGSNFTLKIRSTKLEDSAMYFCASSGTGLFFGPGTRLTVL.

The CDR3 spells CASSSGIYGYTF. In DNA form, the CDR3 reads TGTGCCAGCAGTTCCGGGATCTATGGCTACACCTTC. This chain joins TRBV28 and TRBJ1-2; D not certain. The CDR3 length is 12 residues. V lost 4 bases, J lost 4 bases, and 7 bases lay in between. Germline CDR1 and CDR2: MDHEN and SYDVKM.

The CDR3, as DNA: TGTGCCAGCAGCTTATATCCAGGGGGCGATAATGAAAAACTGTTTTTT. As protein: CASSLYPGGDNEKLFF. The V call is TRBV7-6, the J call TRBJ1-4, with 8 bases lining up with TRBD1. This CDR3 comprises 16 residues. Germline-derived CDR1 and CDR2 are SGHVS and FNYEAQ. Trimming took 2 bases from V and 4 from J; bases not matched to a gene: 6.

The chain couples TRBV28 to TRBJ1-5, with D perhaps TRBD1 (5 bases). The CDR3 runs 15 residues. V lost 7 bases to trimming and J lost 7 bases, with 20 bases between them. Germline V gene data show CDR1 as MDHEN and CDR2 as SYDVKM. CDR3 loop: CASIGGTVLGQPQHF. CDR3 DNA: TGTGCCAGCATCGGAGGGACGGTCCTAGGCCAGCCCCAGCATTTT. Looking up the rest from reference TRBV28 and TRBJ1-5 gives the full variable domain: DVKVTQSSRYLVKRTGEKVFLECVQDMDHENMFWYRQDPGLGLRLIYFSYDVKMKEKGDIPEGYSVSREKKERFSLILESASTNQTSMYLCASIGGTVLGQPQHFGDGTRLSIL.

There are a few counts of this clone. The chain employs TRBV7-2 and TRBJ2-1; unclear D gene. V was cut by 2 bases and J by 7 bases, with 9 bases left in between. This CDR3 comprises 13 residues. CDR1 is SGHTA and CDR2 is FQGNSA in the germline V gene. CDR3: CASSLNDLNEQFF. CDR3 nucleotides: TGTGCCAGCAGCTTAAACGACTTGAATGAGCAGTTCTTC.

The rearrangement uses TRBV5-1 and TRBJ2-2; possibly TRBD1 for D (6 bases). Germline lookup yields CDR1 SGHRS and CDR2 YFSETQ. The CDR3 consists of 16 residues. Deletions cut 0 bases from V and 2 bases from J, with 11 bases between. This CDR3 is CASSLVEQGNTGELFF. CDR3 DNA sequence: TGCGCCAGCAGCTTGGTGGAACAGGGTAACACCGGGGAGCTGTTTTTT.

The chain is built from TRBV27 and TRBJ2-3; 9 bases line up with TRBD2. The CDR3 is 16 amino acids. Germline V lookup: CDR1 MNHEY, CDR2 SMNVEV (reference sequence). V trimming: 2 bases; J trimming: 2 bases; junction bases outside the gene matches: 5. This CDR3 is CASSLLAGSDTDTQYF. In nucleotides, the CDR3 is TGTGCCAGCAGTTTACTAGCGGGATCCGACACAGATACGCAGTATTTT.

The genes are TRBV5-1 and TRBJ2-2; 7 nucleotides agree with TRBD2. The J segment lost 9 bases and the V segment lost 8 bases, leaving 10 bases of the junction unmatched. Per germline, CDR1 SGHRS and CDR2 YFSETQ. The CDR3 runs to 13 residues. The CDR3 protein is CASSPGGLWELFF. The CDR3 DNA reads TGCGCCAGTAGCCCGGGAGGCTTGTGGGAGCTGTTTTTT.

The chain employs TRBV6-5 and TRBJ1-5; no clear D. The CDR3 contains 13 residues. With 6 bases removed from V and 6 bases from J, the gap between germline ends came to 12 bases. Germline V CDR1 and CDR2: MNHEY, SVGAGI. CDR3 DNA: TGTGCCAGCAGACTCTCCTTTAGTCAGCCCCAGCATTTT. Its protein product is CASRLSFSQPQHF.